This T cell receptor (beta chain) is from a study of OX40 agonist ivuxolimab in advanced cancers. The study's findings and limits: Within 6 weeks, CD4+ and CD8+ blood T cells expanded clonally at 0.1 to 3.0 mg/kg.

Patients were ruled out by autoimmune disease history or systemic immunosuppression. Sequencing was performed with immunoSEQ multiplex PCR; in TCRdb, only in-frame clones are kept and a portion is missing. The table records more than 55,000 clones, approximately 89% of them present only once. This clone was counted a few times. No antigen is known for it. V was cut by 5 bases and J by 4 bases, with 3 bases left in between. From germline, CDR1 is SGHVS and CDR2 FQNEAQ. The length of the CDR3 is 10 residues. This receptor was identified in an adult with an advanced solid tumor such as melanoma, head and neck, liver or kidney cancer. The chain uses TRBV7-8 and TRBJ2-7, with D uncertain. The sample was CD4+ or CD8+ T cells sorted from blood, taken in a trial of the OX40 agonist ivuxolimab. CDR3 nucleotides: TGTGCCAGCAGCCCTTACGAGCAGTACTTC. It translates to CASSPYEQYF.